This TCR beta chain was sequenced in a study of T cells in pancreatic ductal adenocarcinoma. Study results and limitations: Tumor and blood clonality did not differ significantly, about 0.1 versus 0.065. The resected pancreatic cancer cohort was biased toward the minority with early-stage disease. Unique clonotypes were roughly 8-fold more numerous in blood than in tumor. Tumor-versus-blood clonality comparisons may be biased toward lower tumor diversity.

Sequencing used immunoSEQ multiplex PCR; TCRdb keeps in-frame clones, though not all of them. The sample shows under 5,500 clones, roughly 84% of them seen only once. The germline V gene encodes CDR1 SGHRS and CDR2 YFSETQ. The CDR3 extends over 14 amino acids. Details on this clone: Its antigen is currently unknown. One end of the junction fails to match germline, which may point to a read error.

Surgery without prior neoadjuvant therapy was the treatment of the selected pancreatic ductal adenocarcinoma patients. The sequencing input was pancreatic tumor tissue. The V and J genes are TRBV5-1 and TRBJ1-1; D call uncertain. This clonotype was obtained from a human donor with pancreatic ductal adenocarcinoma. The donor label of this sample is uncertain. CDR3 DNA sequence: TGTGCCAGCAGCTTACGGGAGGAGATCACTGAAGCTTTCTTT. Amino acids: CASSLREEITEAFF.